This TCR beta chain was sequenced in a study of early T cells in non-severe SARS-CoV-2 infection. Study overall: Sequencing input comprised bulk RNA from unsorted whole blood; chain pairing was not available.

TCRdb processed the 5' RACE reads anew with MiXCR; each CDR3 protein has one entry. The data show tens of thousands of distinct CDR3 sequences, around 12% seen once. This clonotype was recorded a few times. Germline-derived CDR1 and CDR2 are SGHAT and FQNNGV. V was shortened by 5 bases and J by 1 base, with 9 bases between the two germline ends. This CDR3 is built from 15 residues. The rearrangement links TRBV11-2 to TRBJ2-6; D is unclear. The specimen was whole blood. The sequence was obtained from an adult who was a healthcare worker with PCR-confirmed SARS-CoV-2 infection or an uninfected control (not recorded which). The chain's CDR3 is CASSTTASGANVLTF. The CDR3 nucleotides read TGTGCCAGCAGCACTACAGCTTCTGGGGCCAACGTCCTGACTTTC.